This T cell receptor (beta chain) comes out of a study of blood T cell repertoires in COVID-19. Overall study: PBMCs, B-cell-depleted T cells, or T cells were the source of the cDNA or gDNA that made up the material.

Seattle's enrolled individuals joined amid active infection and were then monitored longitudinally. CDR1 is SGHAT, CDR2 FQDESV, per germline (reference sequence). The CDR3 totals 13 residues. V was pared by 5 bases and J by 10 bases, with 10 bases of the junction left unmatched. Per the original data handling: Nucleated cell number was recorded as an estimate derived from reference gene primer amplification. Using immunoSEQ multiplex PCR, the repertoire was profiled, and TCRdb retains in-frame clones only, with some absent. V and J calls and clone size are given by that table; D and trimming were obtained from the DNA. Of about 370,000 clones listed, more than 70% were seen once; the top ten hold 8.5% to 12%.

The chain employs TRBV11-1 and TRBJ2-5; 7 bases are a match to TRBD1. Sequencing input: peripheral blood. The receptor comes from a woman younger than 45 with COVID-19, enrolled during active disease. The CDR3 DNA reads as TGTGCCAGCAGCCCCACAAGACAGGGCGGCCAGTACTTC. This sequence encodes CASSPTRQGGQYF.